This T cell receptor beta chain comes out of a study of blood T cell repertoires in COVID-19. This table comes from immunoSEQ multiplex PCR, and its TCRdb copy is limited to in-frame clones, with some not included. The repertoire has under 200,000 clones, 75% to 90% of them found once; the top ten carry about 3.7%. The CDR3 extends over 16 amino acids. In germline, CDR1 is MNHEY, CDR2 SVGEGT. The V end was cut by 7 bases, the J end by 7 bases, with 20 bases between. This chain joins TRBV6-2 or TRBV6-3 and TRBJ1-6; a weak D match, TRBD1 (5 bases). Sequenced sample: PBMCs or T cells enriched from blood (not recorded which). The clonotype originates from a woman aged 55-75 years who had recovered from COVID-19. CDR3 DNA sequence: TGTGCCAGCACCCCACGCCGCTACAGGAAAAATTCACCCCTCCACTTT. As protein: CASTPRRYRKNSPLHF.